The TCR beta chain under discussion was sequenced for a study of T cell changes during pregnancy in multiple sclerosis (dated by TCRdb to between 2018 and 2021). Some background on the complete study: Changes in the T cell repertoire over the course of pregnancy were examined in this study in women with multiple sclerosis.

V gives up 11 bases and J gives up 10 bases, and the segment between their germline ends measures 22 bases. In the germline V gene, CDR1 corresponds to LGHNA and CDR2 to YNFKEQ. Taken from cysteine to phenylalanine, the CDR3 has 13 residues. Only CDR3 DNA is held: 39 bases, read in frame from base 1. This clone counts as medium-sized (0.01 to 0.1%). What this receptor recognizes is not known. There are no base qualities to consult, and no much larger clone falls within one base. To prepare the library, the immunoSEQ multiplex PCR assay was applied. Here the immuneACCESS table is served through TCRdb, limited to in-frame sequences with V and J called. Missing clones are a known gap in these copies; in checked studies unresolved V genes cover under half, and the rest lacks a known reason. Here the sample has some 23,000 clones; 70% to 90% occur a single time. Less than 1.2% of the sample rests with the top ten.

The TCR comes from a female donor in good health, enrolled as a control in a pregnancy study. Sequencing was performed on CD4+ T cells from peripheral blood mononuclear cells, taken in the first trimester of pregnancy. The chain was built from TRBV4-2 and TRBJ2-3, and the D gene may be TRBD1, 6 bases matching. The DNA is TGTGCCGAACACCCCAGGGGAAGGTTCGCGCAGTATTTT. Translated, this gives CAEHPRGRFAQYF.